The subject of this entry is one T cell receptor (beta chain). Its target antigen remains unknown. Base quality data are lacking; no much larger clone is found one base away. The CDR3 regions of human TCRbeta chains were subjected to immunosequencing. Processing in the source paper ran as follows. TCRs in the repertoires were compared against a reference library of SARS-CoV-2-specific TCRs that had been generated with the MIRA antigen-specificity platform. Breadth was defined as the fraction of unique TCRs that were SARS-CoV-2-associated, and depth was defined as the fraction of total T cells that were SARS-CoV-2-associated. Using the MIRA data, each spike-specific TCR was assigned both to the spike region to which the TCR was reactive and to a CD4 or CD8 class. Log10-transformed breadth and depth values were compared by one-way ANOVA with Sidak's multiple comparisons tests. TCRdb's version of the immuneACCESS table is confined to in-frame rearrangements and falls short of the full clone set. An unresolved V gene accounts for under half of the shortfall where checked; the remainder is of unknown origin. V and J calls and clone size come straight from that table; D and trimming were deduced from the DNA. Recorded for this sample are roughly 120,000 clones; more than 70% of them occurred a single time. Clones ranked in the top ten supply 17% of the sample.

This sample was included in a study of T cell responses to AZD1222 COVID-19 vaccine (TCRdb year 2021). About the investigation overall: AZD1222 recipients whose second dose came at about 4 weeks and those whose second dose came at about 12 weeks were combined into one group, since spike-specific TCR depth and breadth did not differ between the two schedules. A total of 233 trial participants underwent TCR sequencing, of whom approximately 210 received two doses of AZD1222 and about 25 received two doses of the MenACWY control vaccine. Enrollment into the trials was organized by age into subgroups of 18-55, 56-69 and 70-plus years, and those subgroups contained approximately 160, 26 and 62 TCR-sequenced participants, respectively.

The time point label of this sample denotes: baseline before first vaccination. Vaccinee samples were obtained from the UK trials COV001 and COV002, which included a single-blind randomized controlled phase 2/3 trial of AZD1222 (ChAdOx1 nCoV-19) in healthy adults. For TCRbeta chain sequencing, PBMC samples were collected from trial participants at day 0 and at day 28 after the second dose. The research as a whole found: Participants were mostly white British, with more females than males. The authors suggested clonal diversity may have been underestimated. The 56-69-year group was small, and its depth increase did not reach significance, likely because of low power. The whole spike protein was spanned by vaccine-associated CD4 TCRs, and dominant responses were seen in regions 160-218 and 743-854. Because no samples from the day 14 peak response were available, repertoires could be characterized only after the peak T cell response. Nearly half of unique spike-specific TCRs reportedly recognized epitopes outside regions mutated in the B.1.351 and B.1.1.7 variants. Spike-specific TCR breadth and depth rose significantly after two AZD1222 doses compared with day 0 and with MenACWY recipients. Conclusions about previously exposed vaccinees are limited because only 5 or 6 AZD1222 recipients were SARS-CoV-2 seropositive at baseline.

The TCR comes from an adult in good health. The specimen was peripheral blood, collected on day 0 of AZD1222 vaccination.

CDR3 reads: CASSPGIWNQPQHF. The DNA sequence reads TGTGCCAGCTCACCAGGTATATGGAATCAGCCCCAGCATTTT. The chain links TRBV18 with TRBJ1-5; no D gene is confidently identified. Looking up the germline V gene yields CDR1 KGHSH and CDR2 LQKENI. V loses 2 bases, J loses 4 bases, and the germline ends lie 9 bases apart. The CDR3 sequence holds 14 residues, the cysteine and phenylalanine included. Only CDR3 DNA remains: 42 bases, in frame from the first base. Outside the CDR3, residues come from the reference TRBV18 and TRBJ1-5 proteins, so the full variable domain is: NAGVMQNPRHLVRRRGQEARLRCSPMKGHSHVYWYRQLPEEGLKFMVYLQKENIIDESGMPKERFSAEFPKEGPSILRIQQVVRGDSAAYFCASSPGIWNQPQHFGDGTRLSIL.